The rows below give T cell receptor beta chains drawn from one sample of a study of blood T cell repertoires in COVID-19. The repertoire was sequenced with immunoSEQ multiplex PCR; TCRdb's copy has only in-frame clones and lacks some. The repertoire consists of hundreds of thousands of clones, with 85% occurring once and the leading ten covering 3.5% to 4%. Sequences were obtained from peripheral blood. These receptors were collected from a woman in her late teens or twenties with acute or convalescent COVID-19. Both conserved end residues are part of each CDR3. The D gene is left open where the match is weak. A clone size is listed for some rows: how often the clone was seen (once, few, many), or a class if it is expanded.

j_call v_call d_call clone_size cdr3_nt cdr3_aa
TRBJ2-2 TRBV7-8 TRBD2 . TGTGCCAGCAGCTTAGATCTTACGGCTAGCGGGAGGTCCGGGGAGCTGTTTTTT CASSLDLTASGRSGELFF
TRBJ1-1 TRBV2 . . TGTGCCAGCAGTGACGGGTTGAACACTGAAGCTTTCTTT CASSDGLNTEAFF
TRBJ2-7 TRBV6-5 TRBD1 . TGTGCCAGCGGACAGGGCACACCCTACGAGCAGTACTTC CASGQGTPYEQYF
TRBJ1-1 TRBV7-9 . . TGTGCCAGCAGCTTAAGCAGGGGCTCTGAAGCTTTCTTT CASSLSRGSEAFF
TRBJ1-3 TRBV29-1 . . TGCAGCGTTGAAAGCAATTCTGGAAACACCATATATTTT CSVESNSGNTIYF
TRBJ1-1 TRBV30 . . TGTGCCTGGAGTGTATTACTAGGGCGGGACAACACTGAAGCTTTCTTT CAWSVLLGRDNTEAFF
TRBJ2-5 TRBV5-1 TRBD2 . TGCGCCAGCAGCTTGAAGCTAGCGGGAGGTTCAGAGACCCAGTACTTC CASSLKLAGGSETQYF
TRBJ2-7 TRBV5-1 . . TGCGCCAGCAGCTCCAGGGATTACGAGCAGTACTTC CASSSRDYEQYF
TRBJ1-3 TRBV11-2 . . TGTGCCAGCAGCGAACAGGGTTGGGGAAACACCATATATTTT CASSEQGWGNTIYF
TRBJ2-3 TRBV3-1/TRBV3-2 TRBD2 . TGTGCCAGCAGCCAGACTAGCGGGGGGGCAGATACGCAGTATTTT CASSQTSGGADTQYF
TRBJ1-1 TRBV12-3/TRBV12-4 TRBD1 . TGTGCCAGCAGTTTAAACAGGGGTGAAGCTTTCTTT CASSLNRGEAFF
TRBJ1-2 TRBV12-5 . . TGTGCTAGTGGTTCTGGACGGGGAGAAAAAGGCTACACCTTC CASGSGRGEKGYTF
TRBJ2-7 TRBV19 TRBD2 . TGTGCCAGTGGTGTAGCGGGGATCGAGCAGTACTTC CASGVAGIEQYF
TRBJ1-1 TRBV28 TRBD1 . TGTGCCAGCAGTTTACTTGGGACAGTCTCGAACACTGAAGCTTTCTTT CASSLLGTVSNTEAFF
TRBJ2-1 TRBV2 TRBD2 . TGTGCCAGCAGTGGGCATGCGGGGGGCGGGAATGAGCAGTTCTTC CASSGHAGGGNEQFF
TRBJ2-7 TRBV20-1 . . TGCAGTGCAAGGGACTTCTACGAGCAGTACTTC CSARDFYEQYF
TRBJ2-3 TRBV4-1 TRBD2 . TGCGCCAGCAGCCAAGGGCTAGCGGGAGGTTACCCAGATACGCAGTATTTT CASSQGLAGGYPDTQYF
TRBJ1-5 TRBV6-5 TRBD1 . TGTGCCAGCGCCCAAGGGGGCGGCAATCAGCCCCAGCATTTT CASAQGGGNQPQHF
TRBJ2-3 TRBV9 TRBD2 once TGTGCCAGCAGCGTTCGGGCGGGAGGCATCACAGATACGCAGTATTTT CASSVRAGGITDTQYF
TRBJ2-5 TRBV27 TRBD2 few TGTGCCAGCGGGGCTAGCGGAGAAGAGACCCAGTACTTC CASGASGEETQYF
TRBJ1-1 TRBV19 TRBD1 . TGTGCCAGTAGTATTCTCCCGGGACAGGGGGGCACTGAAGCTTTCTTT CASSILPGQGGTEAFF
TRBJ2-3 TRBV5-1 . . TGCGCCAGCAGCTTGGAAGGAGGTACGCAGTATTTT CASSLEGGTQYF
TRBJ1-2 TRBV7-9 . . TGTGCCAGCAGCTTAGGGGGGCGCACCTTC CASSLGGRTF
TRBJ2-7 TRBV2 TRBD1 . TGTGCCAGCAGTGAAAGGTCGACAGGGAGTCCCCACGAGCAGTACTTC CASSERSTGSPHEQYF
TRBJ1-1 TRBV25-1 . . TGTGCCAGCAGTGGTCTAGGGGATAGAGCTTTCTTT CASSGLGDRAFF
TRBJ2-1 TRBV12-5 . . TGTGCTAGTGGTTTGGGGACACAACTACACAATGAGCAGTTCTTC CASGLGTQLHNEQFF
TRBJ2-7 TRBV6-1 TRBD2 few TGTGCCAGCAGTGACCAACTAGCGGGGGTCAGCGAGCAGTACTTC CASSDQLAGVSEQYF
TRBJ2-1 TRBV9 TRBD2 . TGTGCCAGCAGCGTAGGACCCAGCGGGAGGGCGAATGAGCAGTTCTTC CASSVGPSGRANEQFF
TRBJ2-7 TRBV7-9 TRBD2 . TGTGCCAGCAGCCCAGGGACTAACTCCTACGAGCAGTACTTC CASSPGTNSYEQYF
TRBJ2-3 TRBV7-7 TRBD2 . TGTGCCAGCAGCCCCTGGGTAGCGGGGGAGTGGGATACGCAGTATTTT CASSPWVAGEWDTQYF
TRBJ1-2 TRBV6-1 . . TGTGCCAGCAGTGAACGACCCGGGTCCTTAGGCTATGGCTACACCTTC CASSERPGSLGYGYTF
TRBJ1-4 TRBV9 . . TGTGCCAGCAGCTTATCCGCGACAACTAATGAAAAACTGTTTTTT CASSLSATTNEKLFF
TRBJ1-1 TRBV7-8 TRBD1 . TGTGCCAGCAGCCCGACCGGGACAGGGGGATACGCTGAAGCTTTCTTT CASSPTGTGGYAEAFF
TRBJ2-2 TRBV18 . once TGTGCCAGCTCACTGGCCACCCCCGGGGAGCTGTTTTTT CASSLATPGELFF
TRBJ2-3 TRBV6-1 TRBD2 . TGTGCCAGCAGTGAATGGGCTAGCGGAGGGGATACGCAGTATTTT CASSEWASGGDTQYF
TRBJ2-7 TRBV20-1 TRBD1 . TGCAGTGCCGGGGACAGGGGTGAGCAGTACTTC CSAGDRGEQYF
TRBJ2-6 TRBV2 TRBD1 . TGTGCCAGCAGCGCCGGGACAGGGGGTTCTGGGGCCAACGTCCTGACTTTC CASSAGTGGSGANVLTF
TRBJ1-1 TRBV19 . . TGTGCCAGTAGTATTAATGGGGCAGGGTCGAACACTGAAGCTTTCTTT CASSINGAGSNTEAFF
TRBJ1-5 TRBV5-5 . . TGTGCCAGCAGCTTGGTCGGGGGGGATCAGCCCCAGCATTTT CASSLVGGDQPQHF
TRBJ1-1 TRBV9 . once TGTGCCAGCAGCGTAGGGGAGGAGGGTGGAGCTTTCTTT CASSVGEEGGAFF
TRBJ2-3 TRBV9 . . TGTGCCAGCAGCGTGGGGGCCCACCTTGACACAGATACGCAGTATTTT CASSVGAHLDTDTQYF
TRBJ2-3 TRBV4-1 TRBD2 . TGCGCCAGCAGCCCGAGCCCGGGAGGCGATACGCAGTATTTT CASSPSPGGDTQYF
TRBJ1-6 TRBV5-1 . . TGCGCCAGCAGCTTGTATGTCGATAATTCACCCCTCCACTTT CASSLYVDNSPLHF
TRBJ2-7 TRBV4-1 TRBD1 . TGCGCCAGCAGCCAAAGTCCGGACAGGGGGCCCTACGAGCAGTACTTC CASSQSPDRGPYEQYF
TRBJ2-1 TRBV5-4 TRBD1 once TGTGCCAGCAGCTTCGGACAGGACTCCTACAATGAGCAGTTCTTC CASSFGQDSYNEQFF
TRBJ1-3 TRBV5-1 TRBD1 . TGCGCCAGCAGCTTGGCCCCAGGGGGTTTCTCTGGAAACACCATATATTTT CASSLAPGGFSGNTIYF
TRBJ2-3 TRBV6-5 . . TGTGCCACTGGGGGCAGGAACAAGGGGTATTTT CATGGRNKGYF
TRBJ2-4 TRBV5-8 . . TGTGCCAGCAGCTTCGGAAACATTCAGTACTTC CASSFGNIQYF
TRBJ2-7 TRBV7-2 TRBD2 . TGTGCCAGCAGCTACCAGGGACTAGCGGGAGGCTCCTACGAGCAGTACTTC CASSYQGLAGGSYEQYF
TRBJ2-2 TRBV6-5 TRBD1 . TGTGCCAGCAGCACGGGACAGGGGAAGCTGTTTTTT CASSTGQGKLFF